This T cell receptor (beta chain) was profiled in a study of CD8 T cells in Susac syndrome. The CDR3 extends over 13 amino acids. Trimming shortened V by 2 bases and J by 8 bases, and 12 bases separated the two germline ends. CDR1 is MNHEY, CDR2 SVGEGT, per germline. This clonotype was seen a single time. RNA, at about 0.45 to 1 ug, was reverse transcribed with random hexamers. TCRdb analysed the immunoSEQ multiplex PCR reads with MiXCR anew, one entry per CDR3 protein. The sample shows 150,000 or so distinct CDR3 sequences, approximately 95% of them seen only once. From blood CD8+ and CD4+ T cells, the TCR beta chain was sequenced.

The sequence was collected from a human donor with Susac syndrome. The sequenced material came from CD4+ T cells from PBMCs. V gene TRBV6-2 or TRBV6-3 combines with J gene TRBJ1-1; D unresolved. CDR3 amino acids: CASSYGSMGEAFF. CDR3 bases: TGTGCCAGCAGTTACGGGTCAATGGGAGAAGCTTTCTTT.